This TCR beta chain appears in the sequencing data of a study of blood T cell repertoires in COVID-19. Study-wide background: Material from acute and convalescent COVID-19 was sourced from the United States, Italy and Spain. PBMCs, B-cell-depleted T cells, or T cells were the source of the cDNA or gDNA that made up the material.

The V gene's germline CDR1 is SEHNR and CDR2 FQNEAQ (reference sequence). The CDR3 runs 12 residues. Trimming cost V 5 bases and J 7 bases; bases outside gene matches: 3. In the original analysis: It was from reference gene primer amplification that nucleated cell counts were estimated. Repertoires were generated with immunoSEQ multiplex PCR, while TCRdb's copy carries only in-frame clones and drops some. The D gene and trimming were derived from the DNA, and the V and J assignments and clone size from that table. The sample consists of approximately 280,000 clones, about 89% of them appearing once. The receptor was isolated from a man between 45 and 60 years old with acute or convalescent COVID-19. Sequenced sample: peripheral blood. The chain joins TRBV7-9 to TRBJ1-1; 8 nucleotides match TRBD1. CDR3 protein: CASSQGQGEAFF. CDR3 sequence (DNA): TGTGCCAGCAGCCAAGGACAGGGTGAAGCTTTCTTT.